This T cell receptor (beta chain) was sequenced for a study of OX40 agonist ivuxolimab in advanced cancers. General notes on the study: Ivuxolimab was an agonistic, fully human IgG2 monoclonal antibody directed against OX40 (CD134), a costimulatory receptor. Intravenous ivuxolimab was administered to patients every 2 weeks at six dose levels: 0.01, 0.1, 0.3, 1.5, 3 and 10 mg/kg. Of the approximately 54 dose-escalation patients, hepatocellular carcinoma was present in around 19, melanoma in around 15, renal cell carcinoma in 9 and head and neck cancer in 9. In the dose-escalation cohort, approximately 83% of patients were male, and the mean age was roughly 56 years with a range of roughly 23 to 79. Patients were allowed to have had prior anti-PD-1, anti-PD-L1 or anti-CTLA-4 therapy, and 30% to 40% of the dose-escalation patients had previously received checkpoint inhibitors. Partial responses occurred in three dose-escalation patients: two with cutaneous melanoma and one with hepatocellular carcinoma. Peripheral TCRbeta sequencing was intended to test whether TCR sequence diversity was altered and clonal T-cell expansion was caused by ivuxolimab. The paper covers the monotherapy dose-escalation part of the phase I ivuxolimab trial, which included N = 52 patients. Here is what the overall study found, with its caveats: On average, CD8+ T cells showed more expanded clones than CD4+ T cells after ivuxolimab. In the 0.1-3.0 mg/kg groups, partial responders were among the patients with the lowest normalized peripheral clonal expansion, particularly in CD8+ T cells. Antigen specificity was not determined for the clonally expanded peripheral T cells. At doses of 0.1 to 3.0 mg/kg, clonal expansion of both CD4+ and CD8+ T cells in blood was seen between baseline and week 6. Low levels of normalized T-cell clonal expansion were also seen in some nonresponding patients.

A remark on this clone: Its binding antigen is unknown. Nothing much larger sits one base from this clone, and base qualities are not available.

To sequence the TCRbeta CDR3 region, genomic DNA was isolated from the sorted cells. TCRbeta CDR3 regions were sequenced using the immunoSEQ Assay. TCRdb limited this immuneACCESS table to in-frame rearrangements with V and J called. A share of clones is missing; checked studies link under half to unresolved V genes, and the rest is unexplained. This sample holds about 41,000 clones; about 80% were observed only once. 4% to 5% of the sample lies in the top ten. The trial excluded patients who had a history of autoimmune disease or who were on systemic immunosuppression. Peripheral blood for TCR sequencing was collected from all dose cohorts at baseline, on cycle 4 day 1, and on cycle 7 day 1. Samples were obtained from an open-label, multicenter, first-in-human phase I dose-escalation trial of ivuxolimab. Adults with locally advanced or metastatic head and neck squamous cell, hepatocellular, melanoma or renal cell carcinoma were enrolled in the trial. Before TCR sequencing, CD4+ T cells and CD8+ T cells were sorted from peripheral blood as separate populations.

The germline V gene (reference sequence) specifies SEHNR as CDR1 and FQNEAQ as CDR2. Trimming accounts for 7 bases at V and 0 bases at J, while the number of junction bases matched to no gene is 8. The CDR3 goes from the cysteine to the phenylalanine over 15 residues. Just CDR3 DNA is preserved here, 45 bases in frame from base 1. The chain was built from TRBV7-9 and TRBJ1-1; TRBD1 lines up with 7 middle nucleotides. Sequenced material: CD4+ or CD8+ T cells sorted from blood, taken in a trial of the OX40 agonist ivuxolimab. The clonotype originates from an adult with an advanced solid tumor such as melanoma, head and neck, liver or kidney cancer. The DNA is TGTGCCAGCACCCGGGACAGTCACATGAACACTGAAGCTTTCTTT. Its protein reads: CASTRDSHMNTEAFF.